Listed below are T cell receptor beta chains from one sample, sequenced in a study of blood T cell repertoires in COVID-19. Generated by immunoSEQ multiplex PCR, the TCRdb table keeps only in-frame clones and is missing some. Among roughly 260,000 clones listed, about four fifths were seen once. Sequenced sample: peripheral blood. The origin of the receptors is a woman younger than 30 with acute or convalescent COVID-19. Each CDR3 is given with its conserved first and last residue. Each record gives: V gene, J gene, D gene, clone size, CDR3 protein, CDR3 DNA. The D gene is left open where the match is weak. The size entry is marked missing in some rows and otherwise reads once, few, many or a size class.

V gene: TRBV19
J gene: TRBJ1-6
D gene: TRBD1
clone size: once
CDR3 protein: CASSPSTGGFVSPLHF
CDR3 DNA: TGTGCCAGTAGTCCCTCCACAGGGGGCTTCGTATCACCCCTCCACTTT

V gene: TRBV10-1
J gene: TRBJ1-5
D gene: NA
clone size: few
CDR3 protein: CASRDDRFNQPQHF
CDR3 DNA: TGCGCCAGCAGGGACGACAGATTCAATCAGCCCCAGCATTTT

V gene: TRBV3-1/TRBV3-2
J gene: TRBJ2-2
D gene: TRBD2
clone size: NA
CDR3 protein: CASSRPGLAGGYGELFF
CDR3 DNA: TGTGCCAGCAGCCGACCGGGACTAGCGGGAGGGTACGGGGAGCTGTTTTTT

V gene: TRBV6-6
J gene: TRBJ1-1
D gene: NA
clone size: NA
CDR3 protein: CASSYSTANTEAFF
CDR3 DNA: TGTGCCAGCAGTTACTCGACAGCTAACACTGAAGCTTTCTTT

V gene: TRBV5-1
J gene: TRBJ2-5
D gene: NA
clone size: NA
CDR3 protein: CASSFGQGGETQYF
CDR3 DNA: TGCGCCAGCAGCTTCGGACAGGGAGGGGAGACCCAGTACTTC

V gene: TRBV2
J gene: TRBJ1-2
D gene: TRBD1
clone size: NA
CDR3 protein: CASSEAPTGGYGYTF
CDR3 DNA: TGTGCCAGCAGTGAAGCTCCGACAGGGGGATATGGCTACACCTTC

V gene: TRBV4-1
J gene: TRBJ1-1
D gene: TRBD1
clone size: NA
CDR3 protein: CASSQEGTGMNTEAFF
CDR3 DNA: TGCGCCAGCAGCCAAGAAGGGACAGGGATGAACACTGAAGCTTTCTTT

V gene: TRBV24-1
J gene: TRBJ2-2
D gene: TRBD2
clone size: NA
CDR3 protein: CATSLGGRSAGELFF
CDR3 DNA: TGTGCCACCAGTTTGGGCGGGAGGTCGGCCGGGGAGCTGTTTTTT

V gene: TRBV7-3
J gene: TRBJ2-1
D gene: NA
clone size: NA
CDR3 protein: CASSLVGSSANEQFF
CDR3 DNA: TGTGCCAGCAGCTTGGTGGGGTCTAGCGCCAATGAGCAGTTCTTC

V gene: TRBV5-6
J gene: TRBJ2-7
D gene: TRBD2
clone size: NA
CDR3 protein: CASSLDPGLVIYEQYF
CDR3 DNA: TGTGCCAGCAGCTTGGATCCGGGACTAGTGATATACGAGCAGTACTTC